These T cell receptor beta chains were read from a single sample in a study of T cell changes during pregnancy in multiple sclerosis. Data came from immunoSEQ multiplex PCR; TCRdb stores just in-frame clones and leaves some out. The sample yields about 83,000 clones, roughly 96% seen once. The sample in question was peripheral blood, obtained in the second trimester of pregnancy. Receptors were obtained from a female donor with multiple sclerosis, enrolled in a pregnancy study. CDR3s include the opening cysteine and the closing phenylalanine or tryptophan. A D gene is named only where the DNA matches it firmly. For some rows the clone size is stated as once, few or many, or as a class when expanded; others skip it.

v_gene	j_gene	abundance	d_gene	CDR3nt	CDR3aa
TRBV19	TRBJ2-1	few	TRBD2	TGTGCCAGTAGTATAGTCCCGGGACTAGGGTGGGGCAATGAGCAGTTCTTC	CASSIVPGLGWGNEQFF
TRBV7-9	TRBJ2-1	.	TRBD1	TGTGCCAGCAGCTCCCCGGGACAGGGGCATGAGCAGTTCTTC	CASSSPGQGHEQFF
TRBV2	TRBJ1-1	.	TRBD1	TGTGCCAGCAGACGGACAGGGGGAGCTGAAGCTTTCTTT	CASRRTGGAEAFF
TRBV19	TRBJ1-1	.	TRBD1	TGTGCCAGTAGTATTCGACAGGGGCAAAGTGAAGCTTTCTTT	CASSIRQGQSEAFF
TRBV28	TRBJ1-1	.	.	TGTGCCAGCAGTTTATTTTCTTACGGGGGCACTGAAGCTTTCTTT	CASSLFSYGGTEAFF
TRBV27	TRBJ2-7	.	TRBD2	TGTGCCAGCAGTTTGGCGGGGGGCGGGTACGAGCAGTACTTC	CASSLAGGGYEQYF
TRBV18	TRBJ2-7	.	TRBD1	TGTGCCAGCTCACCAGGGCAGGGGGCCTACGAGCAGTACTTC	CASSPGQGAYEQYF
TRBV5-6	TRBJ1-1	once	TRBD1	TGTGCCAGCAGCGACAGGGGGCGCGGGACTGAAGCTTTCTTT	CASSDRGRGTEAFF
TRBV9	TRBJ2-5	.	TRBD1	TGTGCCAGCAGCGAGCAGGACAGGGTCGGGGAGACCCAGTACTTC	CASSEQDRVGETQYF
TRBV28	TRBJ2-7	few	TRBD1	TGTGCCAGCAGTGTCTTGACAGGGCTTAAGAGGGAGCAGTACTTC	CASSVLTGLKREQYF
TRBV28	TRBJ1-3	.	.	TGTGCCAGCAGTCCACAGAGAAACACCATATATTTT	CASSPQRNTIYF
TRBV11-2	TRBJ2-1	once	.	TGTGCCAGCAGCTTAGAAGGAGATGCCTACAATGAGCAGTTCTTC	CASSLEGDAYNEQFF
TRBV19	TRBJ1-4	.	TRBD1	TGTGCCAGTATGGACAGGGTGGAGGAAAAACTGTTTTTT	CASMDRVEEKLFF
TRBV5-1	TRBJ2-1	once	TRBD2	TGCGCCAGCAGCACCTCCGTTGGGACTAGCTCCTACAATGAGCAGTTCTTC	CASSTSVGTSSYNEQFF
TRBV4-1	TRBJ1-4	.	.	TGCGCCAGCAGCCAAAACCAGGGATCAGGTGAAAAACTGTTTTTT	CASSQNQGSGEKLFF
TRBV6-5	TRBJ2-7	once	.	TGTGCCAGCAGAATGACAGAACTCTCCTACGAGCAGTACTTC	CASRMTELSYEQYF
TRBV7-6	TRBJ1-4	.	.	TGTGCCAGCAGCTTAATAGGCGGGGAAAAACTGTTTTTT	CASSLIGGEKLFF
TRBV12-5	TRBJ2-1	.	TRBD2	TGTGCTAGTGGTTTCTTAGCGGGAGGCCGCAATGAGCAGTTCTTC	CASGFLAGGRNEQFF
TRBV28	TRBJ2-7	.	TRBD2	TGTGCCAGCAGTTTCGGGAGGGGAGCCTACGAGCAGTACTTC	CASSFGRGAYEQYF
TRBV7-6	TRBJ2-7	.	.	TGTGCCAGCAGCTTTCTTCAGGGCGAGCAGTACTTC	CASSFLQGEQYF
TRBV7-8	TRBJ2-2	.	TRBD2	TGTGCCAGCAGCTTAGCGCGACTAGCGGGAGCCGGGGAGCTGTTTTTT	CASSLARLAGAGELFF
TRBV5-4	TRBJ2-1	.	.	TGTGCCAGCAGCCACATGAACAATGAGCAGTTCTTC	CASSHMNNEQFF
TRBV27	TRBJ2-7	.	TRBD2	TGTGCCAGCAGTCTGACTAGCGGGAGGGCCAACGAGCAGTACTTC	CASSLTSGRANEQYF
TRBV2	TRBJ2-1	.	.	TGTGCCAGCAGTGCTGGGGGCTGGGAGCAGTTCTTC	CASSAGGWEQFF
TRBV6-5	TRBJ1-2	.	TRBD1	TGTGCCAGCAGTTTAGAGAGACAGGGGAAACCCTATGGCTACACCTTC	CASSLERQGKPYGYTF
TRBV5-1	TRBJ1-2	.	TRBD1	TGCGCCAGCAGCCCCGGGACAGGAGCTGCTAACTATGGCTACACCTTC	CASSPGTGAANYGYTF
TRBV6-6	TRBJ2-2	.	TRBD2	TGTGCCAGCAGTTACCAGGGAGGGGCCGGGGAGCTGTTTTTT	CASSYQGGAGELFF
TRBV2	TRBJ1-4	.	.	TGTGCCAGCAGTGCCCTTGACAGAGCGAATGAAAAACTGTTTTTT	CASSALDRANEKLFF
TRBV5-1	TRBJ2-3	.	TRBD1	TGCGCCAGCAGCTTGGCCGGGACAGGGGCGGGAGATACGCAGTATTTT	CASSLAGTGAGDTQYF
TRBV10-1	TRBJ2-3	.	.	TGCGCCAGCAGAGACTGCACAGATACGCAGTATTTT	CASRDCTDTQYF
TRBV6-7	TRBJ2-5	.	TRBD2	TGTGCCAGCAGTTACCGGAAGCGGGAGGGAGCACGAGAGACCCAGTACTTC	CASSYRKREGARETQYF